This is a list of T cell receptor beta chains from one sample in a study of CD8 T cells in Susac syndrome. TCRdb fed the immunoSEQ multiplex PCR reads into MiXCR, producing one record per CDR3 protein. The sample carries roughly 180,000 distinct CDR3 sequences, roughly 94% recorded once. Input material: CD4+ T cells from PBMCs. These receptors originate from a human donor in good health. Both conserved end residues are part of each CDR3. Each record gives: CDR3 protein, CDR3 DNA, V gene, D gene, J gene, clone size. D genes are given only for firm matches. Rows may omit the clone size; those that give it use once, few, many or a size class.

CSVRGGVRETQYF | TGCAGTGTGAGGGGCGGCGTGCGGGAGACCCAGTACTTC | TRBV20-1 | NA | TRBJ2-5 | once
CASSPLAGTSPYEQYF | TGTGCCAGCAGCCCCCTGGCAGGGACTAGCCCCTACGAGCAGTACTTC | TRBV5-6 | TRBD2 | TRBJ2-7 | NA
CASSLAAGGPQEQYF | TGCGCCAGCAGCTTGGCCGCGGGAGGGCCTCAAGAGCAGTACTTC | TRBV5-1 | TRBD2 | TRBJ2-7 | NA
CAWSVRGRWGTEAFF | TGTGCCTGGAGTGTACGGGGCAGGTGGGGGACTGAAGCTTTCTTT | TRBV30 | NA | TRBJ1-1 | NA
CAWARRTDYGYTF | TGTGCCTGGGCTAGGAGGACCGATTATGGCTACACCTTC | TRBV30 | NA | TRBJ1-2 | NA
CSVEQGAYEQYF | TGCAGCGTTGAACAGGGAGCCTACGAGCAGTACTTC | TRBV29-1 | NA | TRBJ2-7 | NA
CASSYSGRGKGTQYF | TGTGCCAGCAGCTACAGCGGGAGAGGAAAGGGTACGCAGTATTTT | TRBV9 | TRBD2 | TRBJ2-3 | NA
CASSLTSGMQFF | TGTGCCAGCAGCTTGACTAGCGGGATGCAGTTCTTC | TRBV7-3 | TRBD2 | TRBJ2-1 | NA
CSARIAGDESYEQYF | TGCAGTGCTAGGATAGCGGGAGATGAAAGCTACGAGCAGTACTTC | TRBV20-1 | TRBD2 | TRBJ2-7 | NA
CASSQDGARLRNTEAFF | TGTGCCAGCAGCCAAGATGGGGCGAGATTAAGGAACACTGAAGCTTTCTTT | TRBV4-2 | NA | TRBJ1-1 | NA
CASSEESLARNEQFF | TGTGCCAGCAGTGAAGAATCACTAGCGCGCAATGAGCAGTTCTTC | TRBV2 | TRBD2 | TRBJ2-1 | once
CSAPQGASNEQYF | TGCAGTGCGCCGCAGGGGGCGTCAAACGAGCAGTACTTC | TRBV20-1 | TRBD1 | TRBJ2-7 | NA
CASSPRTSGPYNEQFF | TGTGCCAGCAGTCCCCGGACTAGCGGGCCCTACAATGAGCAGTTCTTC | TRBV6-2/TRBV6-3 | TRBD2 | TRBJ2-1 | NA
CASSRPAGGTDTQYF | TGTGCCAGCAGCCGCCCGGCAGGAGGCACAGATACGCAGTATTTT | TRBV7-9 | NA | TRBJ2-3 | NA
CASNSLGQGSNTEAFF | TGTGCCAGCAATAGCCTCGGACAGGGATCGAACACTGAAGCTTTCTTT | TRBV6-2/TRBV6-3 | TRBD1 | TRBJ1-1 | NA
CSATIRQGGFGYTF | TGCAGTGCAACGATACGACAGGGAGGATTTGGCTACACCTTC | TRBV20-1 | TRBD1 | TRBJ1-2 | NA